The 20 T cell receptor beta chains reported below all come from one sample, sequenced in a study of shared clonotypes between healthy human individuals. Some clones are missing from TCRdb's copy, which holds only in-frame ones; the method was immunoSEQ multiplex PCR. The table records about 490,000 clones, roughly 85% of them present only once. The sample consisted of PBMCs. The origin of the receptors is a woman in her thirties or forties in good health. Some clones in this sample may be carry-over from other donors' samples.

The chain employs TRBV2 and TRBJ2-7; TRBD1 matches 9 bases. V gave up 7 bases and J gave up 0 bases; unmatched junction bases: 7. The CDR3 totals 15 residues. Germline-derived CDR1 and CDR2 are SNHLY and FYNNEI. Here the CDR3 DNA reads TGTGCCAGCACCAGAGGACAGGGGATCTCCTACGAGCAGTACTTC. Translated, it gives CASTRGQGISYEQYF.

This clone was detected once. This chain joins TRBV15 and TRBJ1-5; the D is unclear. Trimming stripped 3 bases from V and 0 bases from J, with 12 bases between. CDR1 is LNHNV, CDR2 YYDKDF, per germline (reference sequence). CDR3 length: 16 amino acids. CDR3 residues: CATSRDLGNSNQPQHF. As DNA, the CDR3 is TGTGCCACCAGCAGGGACTTGGGGAATAGCAATCAGCCCCAGCATTTT.

The chain couples TRBV2 to TRBJ1-5; 7 bases map to TRBD1. The CDR3 has 14 residues. CDR1 SNHLY and CDR2 FYNNEI come from the germline V gene. V was pared by 3 bases and J by 5 bases, with 4 bases of the junction left unmatched. CDR3 in DNA: TGTGCCAGCAGTGAGGACAGGAACTATCAGCCCCAGCATTTT. Encoded protein: CASSEDRNYQPQHF.

The V gene is TRBV30, the J gene TRBJ2-7; 9 positions agree with TRBD2. This CDR3 is 14 amino acids long. Unmatched junction bases numbered 7, after V lost 2 bases and J lost 5 bases. Germline V lookup: CDR1 GTSNPN, CDR2 SVGIG (reference sequence). The CDR3 DNA reads as TGTGCCTGGAGTCGCGGGAGGGCCCTCGACGAGCAGTACTTC. Its protein product is CAWSRGRALDEQYF.

V gene TRBV5-1 combines with J gene TRBJ2-6; TRBD2 might be the D (7 bases). Germline V gives CDR1 SGHRS, CDR2 YFSETQ. This CDR3 is built from 17 residues. The germline V and J ends were trimmed by 0 bases and 0 bases, with 10 bases remaining between them. The CDR3 DNA reads TGCGCCAGCAGCTTGGACAGGGAGGGCTCTGGGGCCAACGTCCTGACTTTC. Amino acids: CASSLDREGSGANVLTF.

This chain joins TRBV19 and TRBJ2-7; TRBD1 matches at 7 bases. The CDR3 totals 12 residues. V lost 3 bases to trimming and J lost 12 bases; unmatched junction nucleotides: 8. CDR1 is LNHDA, CDR2 SQIVND, per germline (reference sequence). CDR3 sequence (DNA): TGTGCCAGTAGTATCGGAACAGGGGTGCCGTACTTC. Translating gives CASSIGTGVPYF.

The chain combines TRBV6-1 with TRBJ1-3; D is ambiguous. The CDR3 spans 15 residues. Germline V CDR1 and CDR2: MNHNS, SASEGT. The V end was cut by 6 bases, the J end by 0 bases, with 12 bases between. Here the CDR3 DNA reads TGTGCCAGCAGCACTACCGTAAGCTCTGGAAACACCATATATTTT. This gives the protein CASSTTVSSGNTIYF.

The V and J genes are TRBV11-2 and TRBJ2-1; D unresolved. In germline, CDR1 is SGHAT, CDR2 FQNNGV. V lost 1 base and J lost 3, with 16 bases in between. The CDR3 is 17 residues long. The CDR3 protein is CASSLVGGAPFYNEQFF. The CDR3 DNA follows: TGTGCCAGCAGCTTAGTAGGCGGAGCGCCGTTCTACAATGAGCAGTTCTTC.

This chain uses TRBV6-6 with TRBJ1-5; 7 nucleotides align to TRBD1. The germline V gene has CDR1 MNHNY and CDR2 SVGAGI (reference sequence). V dropped 6 bases and J dropped 3; count of bases not matched to a gene: 5. CDR3 length: 14 residues. CDR3 sequence: CASRAGQDNQPQHF. CDR3 coding DNA: TGTGCCAGCAGGGCCGGACAGGACAATCAGCCCCAGCATTTT.

The V and J genes are TRBV6-1 and TRBJ2-7; D unresolved. CDR3 length equals 12 residues. Trimming removed 7 bases from V and 3 bases from J, with 10 bases in between. Germline V gene lookup returns CDR1 MNHNS and CDR2 SASEGT. In DNA form, the CDR3 reads TGTGCCAGCACCCCGTCCCGCTACGAGCAGTACTTC. Translation: CASTPSRYEQYF.

This clone showed up just once. The chain carries TRBV27 and TRBJ1-2; TRBD1 is a possible D gene (6 bases). Germline values: CDR1 MNHEY, CDR2 SMNVEV (reference sequence). V lost 5 bases and J lost 4, with 17 bases in between. This CDR3 is built from 15 residues. CDR3 nucleotide sequence: TGTGCCAGCAGTCCCCGCCAAGGACAGATCTATGGCTACACCTTC. Translating it yields CASSPRQGQIYGYTF.

The chain couples TRBV6-1 to TRBJ2-5; D is ambiguous. The CDR3 length is 14 residues. Germline CDR1 reads MNHNS; CDR2 reads SASEGT. The V end lost 4 bases, the J end lost 5 bases, and 14 bases lay between the germline ends. The CDR3 DNA follows: TGTGCCAGCAGTGCACTACAGAACTGGGAGACCCAGTACTTC. Translating it yields CASSALQNWETQYF.

This clone was observed a handful of times. The DNA for the CDR3 is TGTGCCAGCAGCATTAGCGGGAGGGCCGGCGGGGAGCTGTTTTTT. This codes for CASSISGRAGGELFF. The rearrangement uses TRBV11-1 and TRBJ2-2, with 11 bases matching TRBD2. V lost 5 bases, J lost 7 bases, and 6 bases stayed unmatched. The CDR3 length is 15 residues. Germline V gives CDR1 SGHAT, CDR2 FQDESV (reference sequence).

V usage is TRBV19 and J usage is TRBJ2-7; 7 bases map to TRBD1. The ends lost 6 bases at V and 2 bases at J; junction bases unmatched: 4. This CDR3 is built from 13 residues. CDR1 LNHDA and CDR2 SQIVND come from the germline V gene (reference sequence). CDR3 amino acids: CASSNRGAYEQYF. CDR3 DNA: TGTGCCAGTAGCAACAGGGGCGCCTACGAGCAGTACTTC.

With respect to this clone: Other DNA sequences in this sample translate to the same CDR3. The CDR3 reads CAISEGGNEQFF. The CDR3 bases are TGTGCCATCAGTGAAGGGGGAAATGAGCAGTTCTTC. The chain combines TRBV10-3 with TRBJ2-1; D possibly corresponds to TRBD1 (6 bases). The CDR3 runs 12 residues. Germline V lookup: CDR1 ENHRY, CDR2 SYGVKD. V was trimmed by 3 bases and J by 7 bases, leaving 7 bases between them.

This chain joins TRBV28 and TRBJ1-2, with D possibly matching TRBD1 (5 bases). The CDR3 runs to 12 residues. Germline values: CDR1 MDHEN, CDR2 SYDVKM. V dropped 8 bases and J dropped 3 bases, with 10 bases sitting between them. This CDR3 reads CASDGGYYGYTF. DNA for the CDR3: TGTGCCAGCGATGGGGGGTACTATGGCTACACCTTC.

The V call is TRBV5-8, the J call TRBJ1-5; no clear D gene. Germline lookup yields CDR1 SGHTS and CDR2 YDEGEE. This CDR3 contains 15 residues. The V end lost 4 bases, the J end lost 6 bases, and 17 bases lay between the germline ends. CDR3 sequence reads: CASSLFILGGQPQHF. CDR3 DNA: TGTGCCAGCAGCCTCTTCATTCTCGGCGGTCAGCCCCAGCATTTT. Full variable domain (remainder filled in from reference TRBV5-8 and TRBJ1-5): EAGVTQSPTHLIKTRGQQATLRCSPISGHTSVYWYQQALGLGLQFLLWYDEGEERNRGNFPPRFSGRQFPNYSSELNVNALELEDSALYLCASSLFILGGQPQHFGDGTRLSIL.

The genes are TRBV19 and TRBJ2-3; tentatively, D is TRBD2 (6 bases). The CDR3 extends over 16 amino acids. Deletions cut 6 bases from V and 0 bases from J, with 16 bases between. The germline CDR1 and CDR2 sequences are LNHDA and SQIVND (reference sequence). DNA of the CDR3: TGTGCCAGTAGGGACCGGGGGAGAACTAGCACAGATACGCAGTATTTT. This translates into CASRDRGRTSTDTQYF.

The gene calls are TRBV2 and TRBJ2-3; 7 bases line up with TRBD2. This CDR3 has 11 amino acids. Germline V CDR1 and CDR2: SNHLY, FYNNEI. Losses at the gene ends were 11 bases for V and 2 bases for J; bases not matched to a gene: 1. For the CDR3, the DNA is TGTGCCGGGGACTACACAGATACGCAGTATTTT. Translating it yields CAGDYTDTQYF.

This rearrangement joins TRBV11-2 to TRBJ2-7; weak D call: TRBD1 (5 bases). CDR1 and CDR2 (germline): SGHAT, FQNNGV. This CDR3 is built from 14 residues. V was pared by 5 bases and J by 0 bases, with 11 bases between. This CDR3 is CASSQTVTSYEQYF. The CDR3 DNA reads as TGTGCCAGCAGCCAGACAGTTACCTCCTACGAGCAGTACTTC.